Listed below are T cell receptor beta chains from one sample, sequenced in a study of PD-1 blockade in classical Hodgkin lymphoma. Method: immunoSEQ multiplex PCR; TCRdb's copy keeps in-frame clones and lacks some. The sample holds 25,000 or so clones, approximately 67% seen once. The sample here was peripheral blood mononuclear cells (PBMCs), taken before the second cycle of nivolumab. Receptors were obtained from a human donor with classical Hodgkin lymphoma. CDR3s include the opening cysteine and the closing phenylalanine or tryptophan. D genes are given only for firm matches. Part of the rows lack a size; the others show once, few, many or a class for expanded clones.

d_call | clone_size | j_call | v_call | cdr3_nt | cdr3_aa
NA | NA | TRBJ2-3 | TRBV20-1 | TGCAGTGCTCCTACAGATACGCAGTATTTT | CSAPTDTQYF
NA | NA | TRBJ2-7 | TRBV4-3 | TGCGCCAGCAGCCAAGACCCCGGACCCTACGAGCAGTACTTC | CASSQDPGPYEQYF
TRBD1 | NA | TRBJ2-7 | TRBV5-1 | TGCGCCAGCAGCTTGGCCGCGACAGGGGGGGGCGAGCAGTACTTC | CASSLAATGGGEQYF
NA | NA | TRBJ1-1 | TRBV18 | TGTGCCAGCTCAACGATAACAGGGTTGAACACTGAAGCTTTCTTT | CASSTITGLNTEAFF
NA | NA | TRBJ1-2 | TRBV19 | TGTGCCAGTAGCCGGAGGGGGTTCGATAACTATGGCTACACCTTC | CASSRRGFDNYGYTF
NA | NA | TRBJ2-7 | TRBV7-7 | TGTGCCAGCAGCTTTACACCGGACCACGAGCAGTACTTC | CASSFTPDHEQYF
TRBD1 | NA | TRBJ2-7 | TRBV25-1 | TGTGCCAGCAGTTGGACAGGGAGTTCCTACGAGCAGTACTTC | CASSWTGSSYEQYF
TRBD1 | once | TRBJ2-3 | TRBV6-5 | TGTGCCAGCAGCCGGGGACAGAGCACAGATACGCAGTATTTT | CASSRGQSTDTQYF
NA | NA | TRBJ2-7 | TRBV6-5 | TGTGCCAGCAGTTACCAGTCTAGTAAATACGAGCAGTACTTC | CASSYQSSKYEQYF
NA | NA | TRBJ2-7 | TRBV29-1 | TGCAGCGTCCTAGGCCCTTACGAGCAGTACTTC | CSVLGPYEQYF
NA | NA | TRBJ2-5 | TRBV27 | TGTGCCAGCAGTTTCCGGCCCCCTGGGGCGGAGTTTCAAGAGACCCAGTACTTC | CASSFRPPGAEFQETQYF
NA | NA | TRBJ2-7 | TRBV5-1 | TGCGCCAGCAGCCTTACCGGGACCGCATACGAGCAGTACTTC | CASSLTGTAYEQYF
NA | NA | TRBJ2-7 | TRBV29-1 | TGCAGCGTTATGGGGGGATCCTACGAGCAGTACTTC | CSVMGGSYEQYF
NA | NA | TRBJ2-7 | TRBV28 | TGTGCCAGCAGGACTGCGACCAACAGGGCTCACGAGCAGTACTTC | CASRTATNRAHEQYF
NA | NA | TRBJ1-2 | TRBV28 | TGTGCCAGCAGTTTGGAGCTAGGGGGCTATGGCTACACCTTC | CASSLELGGYGYTF
TRBD1 | NA | TRBJ1-4 | TRBV27 | TGTGCCAGCAGTTTCAGGGGGAGTAATGAAAAACTGTTTTTT | CASSFRGSNEKLFF
NA | NA | TRBJ2-7 | TRBV5-6 | TGTGCCAGCAGGACCGACGAGCAGTACTTC | CASRTDEQYF
NA | NA | TRBJ1-4 | TRBV30 | TGTGCCTGGAGTAACAGGGTAAAGGGGACTGAAAAACTGTTTTTT | CAWSNRVKGTEKLFF
NA | NA | TRBJ2-3 | TRBV5-1 | TGCGCCAGCAGCTTGGGGGACTTAGCTAGCACAGATACGCAGTATTTT | CASSLGDLASTDTQYF
TRBD1 | NA | TRBJ2-7 | TRBV5-1 | TGCGCCAGCAGCGGGGACAGGGGGCACGAGCAGTACTTC | CASSGDRGHEQYF
NA | few | TRBJ1-3 | TRBV9 | TGTGCCAGCAGCGTAGAAGGCGCGGGAGGAAACACCATATATTTT | CASSVEGAGGNTIYF
NA | NA | TRBJ1-1 | TRBV28 | TGTGCCATTCCTTCAGGGAACACTGAAGCTTTCTTT | CAIPSGNTEAFF
TRBD2 | NA | TRBJ2-7 | TRBV6-5 | TGTGCCAGCAGTTACGCGGGAGGGCCGAGGTACGAGCAGTACTTC | CASSYAGGPRYEQYF
NA | NA | TRBJ2-6 | TRBV5-1 | TGCGCCAGCAGTATCTACGGGACGGTCTCCCGAGTCCTGACTTTC | CASSIYGTVSRVLTF
NA | medium-sized | TRBJ1-1 | TRBV30 | TGTGCCTGGAGTGAGACTGAAGCTTTCTTT | CAWSETEAFF
NA | NA | TRBJ2-7 | TRBV7-2 | TGTGCCAGCGGACTTGGGGTCCTCTACGAGCAGTACTTC | CASGLGVLYEQYF
NA | NA | TRBJ1-2 | TRBV6-1 | TGTGCCAGCCGAGGTTATGGCTACACCTTC | CASRGYGYTF
NA | NA | TRBJ2-3 | TRBV5-4 | TGTGCCAGCAGCGATCCCTCGAAGGGGTTGGCGGATACGCAGTATTTT | CASSDPSKGLADTQYF
TRBD2 | few | TRBJ2-1 | TRBV5-1 | TGCGCCAGCAGCGCGGGACTAGAGTCCTACAATGAGCAGTTCTTC | CASSAGLESYNEQFF
NA | NA | TRBJ1-5 | TRBV19 | TGTGCCAGTAGTATTGAAGGGGGAAAGCCCCAGCATTTT | CASSIEGGKPQHF
TRBD1 | medium-sized | TRBJ1-4 | TRBV5-4 | TGTGCCAGCAGTGGGGGACAGGGGAAAGGGACTAATGAAAAACTGTTTTTT | CASSGGQGKGTNEKLFF
TRBD1 | NA | TRBJ1-1 | TRBV6-1 | TGTGCCAGCAGACGCATGACAGGGCTGGGCACTGAAGCTTTCTTT | CASRRMTGLGTEAFF
TRBD1 | NA | TRBJ1-5 | TRBV28 | TGTGCCAGCAGTTCGAACAGGGGACCCAATCAGCCCCAGCATTTT | CASSSNRGPNQPQHF
NA | NA | TRBJ2-5 | TRBV9 | TGTGCCAGCAGCCTACGGGACGGCCCAGCGGAGACCCAGTACTTC | CASSLRDGPAETQYF
TRBD1 | NA | TRBJ1-1 | TRBV7-2 | TGTGCCAGCAGCATACAGGGGGGAAACATGAACACTGAAGCTTTCTTT | CASSIQGGNMNTEAFF
NA | NA | TRBJ2-6 | TRBV19 | TGTGCCAGTAGTCGGGAGTCTGGGGCCAACGTCCTGACTTTC | CASSRESGANVLTF
NA | NA | TRBJ1-1 | TRBV5-1 | TGCGCCAGCGCCCGGGCCGAACTAGGGGGGAACACTGAAGCTTTCTTT | CASARAELGGNTEAFF
NA | NA | TRBJ2-7 | TRBV5-1 | TGCGCCAGCAGCCCTCCGGGACAGCAGTACTTC | CASSPPGQQYF
TRBD1 | NA | TRBJ2-2 | TRBV4-3 | TGCGCCAGCACCAGAAGAGGGGGCCGTAACACCGGGGAGCTGTTTTTT | CASTRRGGRNTGELFF
NA | NA | TRBJ2-7 | TRBV5-6 | TGTGCCAGCAGCCGACTCTTCAGCTTACAGGGCTCCTACGAGCAGTACTTC | CASSRLFSLQGSYEQYF
TRBD1 | NA | TRBJ2-7 | TRBV29-1 | TGCAGCGCTGGGACAGCCCTTTCATACGAGCAGTACTTC | CSAGTALSYEQYF
NA | NA | TRBJ1-1 | TRBV29-1 | TGCAGCAGCTCCCCTGGGTGGGGGATGAACACTGAAGCTTTCTTT | CSSSPGWGMNTEAFF
TRBD1 | NA | TRBJ2-7 | TRBV7-7 | TGTGCCAGCAGCCAAGGGACAGGCCTCGCCTACGAGCAGTACTTC | CASSQGTGLAYEQYF
TRBD2 | NA | TRBJ2-5 | TRBV5-4 | TGTGCCAGCAGCCGGGGGGCGGGGGGCCTCCAAGAGACCCAGTACTTC | CASSRGAGGLQETQYF
NA | NA | TRBJ2-5 | TRBV7-2 | TGTGCCAGCAGCTTATTTTCTGGGAGTTTTCGAGAGACCCAGTACTTC | CASSLFSGSFRETQYF
TRBD1 | NA | TRBJ2-2 | TRBV6-5 | TGTGCCAGCAGTTACCCCGCTAGACAGGGCTCCGGGGAGCTGTTTTTT | CASSYPARQGSGELFF
NA | medium-sized | TRBJ1-2 | TRBV9 | TGTGCCAGCAGCGTAGATAGTGGAGGCTATGGCTACACCTTC | CASSVDSGGYGYTF
TRBD1 | NA | TRBJ1-1 | TRBV29-1 | TGCAGCGCTGGGACAGCCACTGAAGCTTTCTTT | CSAGTATEAFF
TRBD1 | NA | TRBJ1-1 | TRBV7-9 | TGTGCCAGCAGCTTAGGACAGGGAAACACTGAAGCTTTCTTT | CASSLGQGNTEAFF
NA | few | TRBJ1-1 | TRBV5-4 | TGTGCCAGCAGCTTGGAGGACAGTTCTGGTGAAGCTTTCTTT | CASSLEDSSGEAFF
NA | NA | TRBJ2-5 | TRBV6-5 | TGTGCCAGCAGACCCCAGGGTTTCGGGACCCAGTACTTC | CASRPQGFGTQYF
NA | NA | TRBJ2-2 | TRBV5-1 | TGCGCCAGCAGCTTGGCGGCCGGGGCAGCATTCACCGGGGAGCTGTTTTTT | CASSLAAGAAFTGELFF
NA | NA | TRBJ1-5 | TRBV4-3 | TGCGCCAGCAGCCAAGAACGGACAGGCAATCAGCCCCAGCATTTT | CASSQERTGNQPQHF
TRBD2 | NA | TRBJ2-5 | TRBV27 | TGTGCCAGCAGTTTAGTCCCTAGCGGGGTCCAAGAGACCCAGTACTTC | CASSLVPSGVQETQYF